This record concerns one T cell receptor (beta chain) sequence. This entry belongs to a study of blood T cell repertoires in COVID-19. Libraries were prepared by immunoSEQ multiplex PCR; TCRdb keeps only in-frame clonotypes and omits some of them. Among 55,000 to 80,000 clones, around 87% were seen once, and the ten largest hold around 12%. The CDR3 is made up of 16 amino acids. CDR1 is SGHDT, CDR2 YYEEEE, per germline. Trimming took 6 bases from V and 0 from J; bases not matched to a gene: 7. Sequencing was performed on peripheral blood. The chain combines TRBV5-6 with TRBJ2-3, with 10 bases matching TRBD2. The TCR sequence derives from a human donor in a cohort sampled during active COVID-19. DNA for the CDR3: TGTGCCAGCACCCGTTCTAGCGGGGGTAGCACAGATACGCAGTATTTT. This translates into CASTRSSGGSTDTQYF.